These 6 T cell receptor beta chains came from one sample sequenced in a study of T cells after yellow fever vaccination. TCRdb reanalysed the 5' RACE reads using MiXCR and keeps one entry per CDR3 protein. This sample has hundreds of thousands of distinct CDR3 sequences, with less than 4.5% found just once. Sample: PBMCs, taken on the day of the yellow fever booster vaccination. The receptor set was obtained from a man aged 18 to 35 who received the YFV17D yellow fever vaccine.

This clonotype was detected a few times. DNA for the CDR3: TGTGCCAGCAGTGCCACCATCATGAACACTGAAGCTTTCTTT. Encoded protein: CASSATIMNTEAFF. The chain joins TRBV25-1 to TRBJ1-1; D gene ambiguous. Trimming shortened V by 4 bases and J by 0 bases, and 9 bases separated the two germline ends. The CDR3 runs 14 residues. Germline lookup yields CDR1 MGHDK and CDR2 SYGVNS.

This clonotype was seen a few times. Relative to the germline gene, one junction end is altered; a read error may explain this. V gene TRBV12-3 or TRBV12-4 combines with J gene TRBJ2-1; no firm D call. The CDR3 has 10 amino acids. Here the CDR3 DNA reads TGTGCCAGCAGTTCAGAGAGATGCGTCTTC. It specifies CASSSERCVF.

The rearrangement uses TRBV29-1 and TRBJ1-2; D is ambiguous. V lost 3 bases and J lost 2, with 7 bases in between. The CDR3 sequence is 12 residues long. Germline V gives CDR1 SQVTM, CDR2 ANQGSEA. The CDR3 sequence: CSVDPGNYGYTF. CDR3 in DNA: TGCAGCGTTGATCCAGGAAACTATGGCTACACCTTC. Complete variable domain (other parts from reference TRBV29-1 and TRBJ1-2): SAVISQKPSRDICQRGTSLTIQCQVDSQVTMMFWYRQQPGQSLTLIATANQGSEATYESGFVIDKFPISRPNLTFSTLTVSNMSPEDSSIYLCSVDPGNYGYTFGSGTRLTVV.

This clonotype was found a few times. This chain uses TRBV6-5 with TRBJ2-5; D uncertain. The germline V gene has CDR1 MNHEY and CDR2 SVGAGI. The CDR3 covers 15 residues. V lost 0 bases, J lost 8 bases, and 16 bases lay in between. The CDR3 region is CASSYSSENHPTQYF. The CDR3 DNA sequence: TGTGCCAGCAGTTACTCGAGCGAAAACCACCCAACCCAGTACTTC.

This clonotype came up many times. The CDR3 bases are TGTGCCAGCTCCCTCCCCAGGGGCTCTGGGGCCAACGTCCTGACTTTC. Protein: CASSLPRGSGANVLTF. The V and J genes are TRBV18 and TRBJ2-6; a weak D match, TRBD1 (6 bases). Germline CDR1 and CDR2: KGHSH and LQKENI. The CDR3 totals 16 residues. Trimming took 6 bases from V and 0 from J, leaving 12 bases between them.

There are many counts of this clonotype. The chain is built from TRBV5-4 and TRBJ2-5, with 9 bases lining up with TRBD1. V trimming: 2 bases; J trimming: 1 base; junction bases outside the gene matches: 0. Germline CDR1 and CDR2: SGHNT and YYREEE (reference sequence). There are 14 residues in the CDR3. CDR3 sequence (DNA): TGTGCCAGCAGCTTACAGGGGGCCCAAGAGACCCAGTACTTC. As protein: CASSLQGAQETQYF. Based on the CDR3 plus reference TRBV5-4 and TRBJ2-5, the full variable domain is ETGVTQSPTHLIKTRGQQVTLRCSSQSGHNTVSWYQQALGQGPQFIFQYYREEENGRGNFPPRFSGLQFPNYSSELNVNALELDDSALYLCASSLQGAQETQYFGPGTRLLVL.